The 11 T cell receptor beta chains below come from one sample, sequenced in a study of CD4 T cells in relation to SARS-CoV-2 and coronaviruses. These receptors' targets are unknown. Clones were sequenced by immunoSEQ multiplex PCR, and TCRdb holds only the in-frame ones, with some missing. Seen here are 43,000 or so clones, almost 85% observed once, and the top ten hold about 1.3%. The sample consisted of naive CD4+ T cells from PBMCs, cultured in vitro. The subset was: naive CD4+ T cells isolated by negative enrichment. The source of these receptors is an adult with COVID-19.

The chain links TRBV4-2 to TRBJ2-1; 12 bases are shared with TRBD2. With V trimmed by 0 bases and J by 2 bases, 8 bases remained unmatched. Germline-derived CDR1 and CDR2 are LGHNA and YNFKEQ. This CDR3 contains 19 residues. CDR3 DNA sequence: TGTGCCAGCAGCCAAGAGGGCCTAGCGGGAGGGCCCCCCTACAATGAGCAGTTCTTC. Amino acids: CASSQEGLAGGPPYNEQFF.

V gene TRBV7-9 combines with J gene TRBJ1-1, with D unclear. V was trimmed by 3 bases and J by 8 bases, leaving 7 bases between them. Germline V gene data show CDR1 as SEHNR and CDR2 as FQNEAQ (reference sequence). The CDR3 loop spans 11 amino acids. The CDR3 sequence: CASSFRTEAFF. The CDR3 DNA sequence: TGTGCCAGCAGCTTCCGGACCGAAGCTTTCTTT.

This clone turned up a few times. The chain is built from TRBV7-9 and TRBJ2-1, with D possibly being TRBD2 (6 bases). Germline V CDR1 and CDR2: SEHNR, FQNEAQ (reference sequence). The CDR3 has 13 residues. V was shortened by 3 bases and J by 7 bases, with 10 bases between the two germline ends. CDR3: CASSFFAGNEQFF. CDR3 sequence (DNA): TGTGCCAGCAGCTTTTTTGCGGGAAATGAGCAGTTCTTC.

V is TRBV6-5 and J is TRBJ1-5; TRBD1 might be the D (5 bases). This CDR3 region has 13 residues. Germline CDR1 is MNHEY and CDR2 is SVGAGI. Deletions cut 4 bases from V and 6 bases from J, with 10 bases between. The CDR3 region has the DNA TGTGCCAGCAGTTCCAGGGAAGGTCAGCCCCAGCATTTT. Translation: CASSSREGQPQHF.

The CDR3 loop is CASSETWDRRKFF. CDR3 in DNA: TGTGCCAGCAGTGAAACCTGGGACCGGCGGAAGTTCTTC. This chain uses TRBV2 with TRBJ2-1, with D perhaps assigned TRBD1 or TRBD2 (5 bases each). The CDR3 runs 13 residues. Trimming left V 2 bases short and J 14 bases short, with 16 bases between. CDR1 and CDR2 from the germline V gene are SNHLY and FYNNEI.

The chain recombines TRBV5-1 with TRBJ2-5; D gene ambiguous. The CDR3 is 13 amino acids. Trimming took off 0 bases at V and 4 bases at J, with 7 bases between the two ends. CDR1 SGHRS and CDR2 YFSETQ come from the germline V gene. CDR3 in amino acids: CASSLATLETQYF. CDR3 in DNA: TGCGCCAGCAGCTTGGCCACACTAGAGACCCAGTACTTC.

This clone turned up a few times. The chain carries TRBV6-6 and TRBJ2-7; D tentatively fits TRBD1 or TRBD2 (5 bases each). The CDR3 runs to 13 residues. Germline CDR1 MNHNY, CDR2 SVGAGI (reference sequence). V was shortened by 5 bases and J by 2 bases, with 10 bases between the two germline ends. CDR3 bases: TGTGCCAGCAGTACCGTGGGGGCCTACGAGCAGTACTTC. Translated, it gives CASSTVGAYEQYF.

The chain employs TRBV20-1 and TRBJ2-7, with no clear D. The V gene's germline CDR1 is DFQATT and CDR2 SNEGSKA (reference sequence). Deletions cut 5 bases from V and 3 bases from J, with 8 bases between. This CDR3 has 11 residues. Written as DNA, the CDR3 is TGCAGTGCTTACGACCTCTACGAGCAGTACTTC. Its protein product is CSAYDLYEQYF.

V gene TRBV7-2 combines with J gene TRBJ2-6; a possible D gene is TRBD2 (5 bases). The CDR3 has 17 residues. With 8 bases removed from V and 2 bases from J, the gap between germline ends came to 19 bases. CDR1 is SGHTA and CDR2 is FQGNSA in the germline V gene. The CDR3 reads CASPQKFPGTGANVLTF. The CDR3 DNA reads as TGTGCCAGCCCCCAAAAGTTCCCGGGAACTGGGGCCAACGTCCTGACTTTC.

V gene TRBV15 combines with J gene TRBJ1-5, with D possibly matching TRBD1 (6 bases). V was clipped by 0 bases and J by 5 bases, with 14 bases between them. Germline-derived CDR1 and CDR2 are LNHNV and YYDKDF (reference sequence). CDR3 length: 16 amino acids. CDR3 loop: CATSRDAGALDQPQHF. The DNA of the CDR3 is TGTGCCACCAGCAGAGATGCAGGGGCCCTAGATCAGCCCCAGCATTTT. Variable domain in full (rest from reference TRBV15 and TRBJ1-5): DAMVIQNPRYQVTQFGKPVTLSCSQTLNHNVMYWYQQKSSQAPKLLFHYYDKDFNNEADTPDNFQSRRPNTSFCFLDIRSPGLGDTAMYLCATSRDAGALDQPQHFGDGTRLSIL.

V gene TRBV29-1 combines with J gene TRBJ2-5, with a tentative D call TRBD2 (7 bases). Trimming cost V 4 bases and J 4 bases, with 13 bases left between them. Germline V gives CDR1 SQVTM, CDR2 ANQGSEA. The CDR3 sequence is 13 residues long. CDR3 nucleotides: TGCAGCGTTGTCCCGGGGGGCAGAGAGACCCAGTACTTC. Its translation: CSVVPGGRETQYF. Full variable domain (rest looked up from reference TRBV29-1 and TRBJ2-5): SAVISQKPSRDICQRGTSLTIQCQVDSQVTMMFWYRQQPGQSLTLIATANQGSEATYESGFVIDKFPISRPNLTFSTLTVSNMSPEDSSIYLCSVVPGGRETQYFGPGTRLLVL.